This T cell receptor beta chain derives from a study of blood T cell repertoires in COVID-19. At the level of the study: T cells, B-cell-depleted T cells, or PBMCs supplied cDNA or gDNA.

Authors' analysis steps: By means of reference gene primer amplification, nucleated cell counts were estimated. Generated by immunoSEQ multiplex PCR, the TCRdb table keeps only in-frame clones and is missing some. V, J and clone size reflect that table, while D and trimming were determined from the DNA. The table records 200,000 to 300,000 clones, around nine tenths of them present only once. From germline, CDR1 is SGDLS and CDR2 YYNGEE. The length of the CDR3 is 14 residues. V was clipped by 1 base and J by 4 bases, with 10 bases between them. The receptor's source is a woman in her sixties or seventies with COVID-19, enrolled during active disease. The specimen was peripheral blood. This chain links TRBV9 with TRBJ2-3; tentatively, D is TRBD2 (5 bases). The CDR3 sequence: CASSVPGGADTQYF. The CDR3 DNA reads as TGTGCCAGCAGCGTACCCGGAGGCGCAGATACGCAGTATTTT.